The rows below give T cell receptor beta chains drawn from one sample of a study of blood T cells in healthy people across ages. TCRdb re-derived calls from the 5' RACE reads in MiXCR, one entry per CDR3 protein. The table lists more than 650,000 distinct CDR3 sequences, 40% to 65% of them singletons. Sequencing was performed on blood. These TCRs come from a man older than 75 in good health. Each CDR3 is given with its conserved first and last residue. Fields, in order: D gene, J gene, clone size, V gene, CDR3 protein, CDR3 DNA. The D gene is left open where the match is weak. The size of a clone is reported for some rows only, either as once, few or many, or as a class for expanded clones.

. TRBJ2-1 . TRBV20-1 CSARVQGSSYNEQFF TGCAGTGCTAGAGTACAGGGAAGCTCCTACAATGAGCAGTTCTTC
. TRBJ2-1 . TRBV11-2 CASRGRPYNEQFF TGTGCCAGCAGGGGTAGGCCCTACAATGAGCAGTTCTTC
. TRBJ1-2 many TRBV3-1 CASSQVPGNYGYTF TGTGCCAGCAGCCAAGTTCCAGGGAACTATGGCTACACCTTC
TRBD2 TRBJ2-1 . TRBV27 CASSLIRELLSGGEQSF TGTGCCAGCAGTTTAATCCGTGAGCTCCTTAGCGGGGGTGAGCAGTCCTTC
. TRBJ2-1 once TRBV4-2 CASSQDLYYNGQFF TGTGCCAGCAGCCAAGATCTTTATTACAATGGGCAGTTCTTC
. TRBJ2-5 . TRBV5-1 CASSLGQLGKTQYF TGCGCCAGCAGCCTAGGACAGTTGGGAAAGACCCAGTACTTC
. TRBJ2-1 . TRBV11-3 CASSPTGKRANEQFF TGTGCCAGCAGCCCCACGGGTAAGCGAGCAAATGAGCAGTTCTTC
. TRBJ2-1 few TRBV4-1 CASSQPRDRYNEQFF TGCGCCAGCAGCCAACCCAGAGACAGGTACAATGAGCAGTTCTTC
. TRBJ1-1 . TRBV12-3/TRBV12-4 CASSFGKGVTEAFF TGTGCCAGCAGTTTTGGTAAGGGAGTAACTGAAGCTTTCTTT
. TRBJ2-5 few TRBV29-1 CSVGLVQETQYF TGCAGCGTTGGACTAGTCCAAGAGACCCAGTACTTC
. TRBJ1-6 . TRBV27 CASSTPGTSVDSPLHF TGTGCCAGCAGTACACCCGGGACATCAGTGGATTCACCCCTCCACTTT
TRBD1 TRBJ2-7 . TRBV6-5 CASSYGTGNYEQYF TGTGCCAGCAGTTACGGGACAGGGAACTACGAGCAGTACTTC
. TRBJ2-7 few TRBV7-9 CASSSRDNSYEQYF TGTGCCAGCAGCTCAAGGGACAACTCCTACGAGCAGTACTTC
TRBD1 TRBJ1-2 few TRBV16 CASSQSLTRGLNYGYTF TGTGCCAGCAGCCAATCTCTCACCAGGGGGCTCAACTATGGCTACACCTTC
. TRBJ2-3 few TRBV5-1 CASSLESRGGGDTQYF TGCGCCAGCAGCTTGGAGTCGAGAGGGGGAGGGGATACGCAGTATTTT
. TRBJ1-5 . TRBV5-5 CASSLAVSNQPQHF TGTGCCAGCAGCTTGGCGGTGAGCAATCAGCCCCAGCATTTT
TRBD2 TRBJ2-7 few TRBV27 CASMLKGGGSYEQYF TGTGCCAGCATGTTGAAGGGCGGGGGTTCCTACGAGCAGTACTTC
. TRBJ2-7 . TRBV6-5 CASSRDPSPYEQYF TGTGCCAGCAGTCGGGACCCTAGCCCCTACGAGCAGTACTTC
. TRBJ1-6 few TRBV7-9 CASSLYGGSYNSPLHF TGTGCCAGCAGCTTATACGGCGGCTCCTATAATTCACCCCTCCACTTT
. TRBJ1-4 . TRBV4-1 CASSQGLLEKLFF TGCGCCAGCAGCCAAGGTCTCCTTGAAAAACTGTTTTTT
. TRBJ2-5 few TRBV29-1 CSVEGTISETQYF TGCAGCGTTGAAGGGACAATCTCGGAGACCCAGTACTTC
TRBD2 TRBJ2-1 few TRBV29-1 CSARGASGGNEQFF TGCAGCGCCCGGGGGGCTAGCGGGGGGAATGAGCAGTTCTTC
TRBD2 TRBJ2-2 . TRBV14 CASSHRLAGLNTGELFF TGTGCCAGCAGCCACCGACTAGCGGGGCTAAACACCGGGGAGCTGTTTTTT
. TRBJ2-3 . TRBV12-3/TRBV12-4 CASSQVTGFTDTQYF TGTGCCAGCAGTCAAGTGACAGGATTCACAGATACGCAGTATTTT
. TRBJ1-2 . TRBV30 CAWSDRFYGYTF TGTGCCTGGAGTGATCGCTTCTATGGCTACACCTTC
. TRBJ2-5 once TRBV20-1 CSGKPQETQYF TGCAGTGGGAAACCTCAAGAGACCCAGTACTTC
TRBD2 TRBJ2-7 . TRBV6-2/TRBV6-3 CASSTPSGSPYF TGTGCCAGCAGTACTCCTAGCGGGAGCCCGTACTTC
TRBD1 TRBJ1-2 few TRBV7-9 CASSLDREGYGYTF TGTGCCAGCAGCCTGGACAGGGAGGGCTATGGCTACACCTTC
. TRBJ2-5 once TRBV24-1 CATSDPQLWVQYF TGTGCCACCAGTGATCCTCAACTGTGGGTGCAGTACTTC
. TRBJ2-6 many TRBV25-1 CASSLMGFSGANVLTF TGTGCCAGCAGTCTAATGGGATTCTCTGGGGCCAACGTCCTGACTTTC
. TRBJ2-1 . TRBV2 CASSEAASLPYNEQFF TGTGCCAGCAGTGAAGCGGCTAGTCTCCCCTACAATGAGCAGTTCTTC
. TRBJ2-5 many TRBV7-9 CASTPAVGSLTDKDNEQYF TGTGCCAGCACCCCGGCAGTAGGGTCTTTAACGGACAAAGACAATGAGCAGTACTTC
. TRBJ2-5 . TRBV7-3 CASSLNRGRQETQYF TGTGCCAGCAGCTTGAATCGGGGGAGGCAAGAGACCCAGTACTTC
TRBD2 TRBJ2-1 few TRBV6-6 CASSYSKASGNEQFF TGTGCCAGCAGTTACTCGAAGGCTAGCGGAAATGAGCAGTTCTTC
. TRBJ1-5 . TRBV28 CASSPNQPQHF TGTGCCAGCAGCCCAAATCAGCCCCAGCATTTT
. TRBJ2-7 . TRBV20-1 CSADPSRRGSSYEQYF TGCAGTGCCGATCCCTCGCGCCGGGGAAGCTCCTACGAGCAGTACTTC
TRBD1 TRBJ2-5 . TRBV24-1 CATSDHRQGGETQYF TGTGCCACCAGTGACCATAGACAGGGGGGAGAGACCCAGTACTTC
. TRBJ2-1 . TRBV10-3 CATGTNEQFF TGTGCCACCGGGACAAATGAGCAGTTCTTC
. TRBJ2-4 . TRBV11-3 CASSLEGRRIAKNIQYF TGTGCCAGCAGCTTAGAGGGCAGAAGAATAGCCAAAAACATTCAGTACTTC
TRBD2 TRBJ2-7 many TRBV7-7 CASSPGGIAGGYEQYF TGTGCTAGCAGCCCCGGAGGGATAGCGGGAGGCTACGAGCAGTACTTC
. TRBJ2-1 . TRBV4-2 CASSQDGKQQFF TGTGCCAGCAGCCAAGATGGAAAACAGCAGTTCTTC
. TRBJ2-1 . TRBV6-5 CASSYSFPGNEQFF TGTGCCAGCAGTTACTCCTTTCCCGGCAATGAGCAGTTCTTC
TRBD1 TRBJ2-3 few TRBV7-2 CASSSLPGQGTDTQYF TGTGCCAGCAGCTCCCTGCCAGGACAGGGCACAGATACGCAGTATTTT
TRBD1 TRBJ1-4 few TRBV29-1 CSTRTGLNEKLFF TGCAGCACAAGGACAGGGCTTAATGAAAAACTGTTTTTT
TRBD2 TRBJ2-5 . TRBV5-1 CASSMYAGEETQYF TGCGCCAGCAGCATGTATGCGGGAGAAGAGACCCAGTACTTC
TRBD2 TRBJ2-1 few TRBV9 CASSVPSGAYNEQFF TGTGCCAGCAGCGTTCCTAGCGGGGCCTACAATGAGCAGTTCTTC
. TRBJ2-5 . TRBV5-1 CASTSGAGVELQETQYF TGCGCCAGCACCTCAGGGGCGGGAGTGGAACTCCAAGAGACCCAGTACTTC
. TRBJ2-4 . TRBV7-2 CASSSSRENIQYF TGTGCCAGCAGCTCGAGCAGGGAAAACATTCAGTACTTC
TRBD2 TRBJ2-7 . TRBV20-1 CSARQGGAGEQYF TGCAGTGCTAGACAGGGAGGGGCGGGGGAGCAGTACTTC
. TRBJ2-5 . TRBV10-3 CAISVNGAGETQYF TGTGCCATCAGTGTGAACGGAGCCGGGGAGACCCAGTACTTC